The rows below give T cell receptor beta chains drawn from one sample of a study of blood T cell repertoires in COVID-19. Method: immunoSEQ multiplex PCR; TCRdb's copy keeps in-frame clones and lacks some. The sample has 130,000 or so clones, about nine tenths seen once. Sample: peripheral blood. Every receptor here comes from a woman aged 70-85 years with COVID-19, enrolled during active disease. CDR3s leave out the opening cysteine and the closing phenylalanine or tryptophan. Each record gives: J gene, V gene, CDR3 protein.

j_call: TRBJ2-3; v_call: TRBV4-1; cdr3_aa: ASSLGGNTDTQY
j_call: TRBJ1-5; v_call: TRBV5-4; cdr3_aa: ASSLGGSLNQPQH
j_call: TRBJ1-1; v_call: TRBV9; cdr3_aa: ASSTRDRVGLNTEAF
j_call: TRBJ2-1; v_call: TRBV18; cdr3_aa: ASSPPQTGLTYNEQF
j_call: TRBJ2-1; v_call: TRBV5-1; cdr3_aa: ASSPYQGREQF
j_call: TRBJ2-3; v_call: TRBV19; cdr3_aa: ATQGGTDTQY
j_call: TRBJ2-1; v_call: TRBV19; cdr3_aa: ASSIGAGGREFPGEQF
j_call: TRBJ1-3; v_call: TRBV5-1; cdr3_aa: ASSLGGGSGNTIY
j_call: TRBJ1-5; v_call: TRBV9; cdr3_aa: ASSGTGEPYSNQPQH
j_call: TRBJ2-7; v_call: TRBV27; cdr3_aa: ASRPGLGAYEQY
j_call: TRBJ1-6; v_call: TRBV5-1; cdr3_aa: ASSLNSNYNSPLH
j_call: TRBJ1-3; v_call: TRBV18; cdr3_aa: ASSPLGQGSGNTIY
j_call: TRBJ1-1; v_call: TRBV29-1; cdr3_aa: SVQLNTEAF
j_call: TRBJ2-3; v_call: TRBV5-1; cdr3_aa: ASSLPGQGTDTQY
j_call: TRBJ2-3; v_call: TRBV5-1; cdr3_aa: ASSILAGTSTDTQY
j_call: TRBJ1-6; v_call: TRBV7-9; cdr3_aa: ASSLIRPGGIVPLH
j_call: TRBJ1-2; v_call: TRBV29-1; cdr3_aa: SGRTGYGYT
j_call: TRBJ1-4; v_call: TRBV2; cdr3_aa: ASSERRGGEKLF
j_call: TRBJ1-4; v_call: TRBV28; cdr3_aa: ASSFRKGNEKLF
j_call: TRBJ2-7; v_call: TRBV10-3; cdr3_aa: AINNRGLKSSYEQY
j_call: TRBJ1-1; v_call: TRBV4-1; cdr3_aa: ASSQDPSPEAF
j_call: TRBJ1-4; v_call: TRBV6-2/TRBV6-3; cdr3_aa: ASSRGQGRREKLF
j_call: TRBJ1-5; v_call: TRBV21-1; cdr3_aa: ASSKGPGQVVSNSNQPQH
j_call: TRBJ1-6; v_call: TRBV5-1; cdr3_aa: ASSFAQGAENSPLH
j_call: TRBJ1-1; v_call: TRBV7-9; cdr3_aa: ASSLALGEGTEAF
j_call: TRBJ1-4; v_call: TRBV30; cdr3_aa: AWSGETGANEKLF
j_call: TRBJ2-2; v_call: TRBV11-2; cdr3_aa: ASSPGTSRGRELF
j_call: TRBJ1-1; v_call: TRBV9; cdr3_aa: ASSEIGMTGRAF
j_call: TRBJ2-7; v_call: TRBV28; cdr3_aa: ASSLTASGGVYEQY
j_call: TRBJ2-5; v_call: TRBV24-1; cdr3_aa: ATSDPGHSQETQY
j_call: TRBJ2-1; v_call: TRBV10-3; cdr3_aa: AISEIYNEQF
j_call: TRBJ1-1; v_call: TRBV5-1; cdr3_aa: ASSPTTGGLNTEAF
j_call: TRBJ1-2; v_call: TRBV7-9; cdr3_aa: ASSLVWTGPWKNYGYT
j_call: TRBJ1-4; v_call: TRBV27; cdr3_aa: ASRGGTGSFTNEKLF
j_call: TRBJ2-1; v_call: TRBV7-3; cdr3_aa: ASSFSGGNDNEQF
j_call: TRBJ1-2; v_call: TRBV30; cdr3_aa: AWSFGTGSGYT
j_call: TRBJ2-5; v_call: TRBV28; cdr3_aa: ASSLGGGQETQY
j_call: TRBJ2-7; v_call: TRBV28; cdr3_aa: ASSSPGAREQY
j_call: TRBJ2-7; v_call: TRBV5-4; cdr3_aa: ASSPGGLAGGPHEQY
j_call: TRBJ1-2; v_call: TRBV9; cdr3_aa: ASSAAGQNYGYT
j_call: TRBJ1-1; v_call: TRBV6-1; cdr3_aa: ASSETWSEAF
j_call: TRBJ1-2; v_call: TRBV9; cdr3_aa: ASIEGSGPGDGGYT
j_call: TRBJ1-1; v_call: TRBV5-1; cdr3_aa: ASRIVREVPEAF
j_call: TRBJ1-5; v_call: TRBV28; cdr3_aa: ASSLGGSNQPQH
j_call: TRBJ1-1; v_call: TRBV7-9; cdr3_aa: ASSLVGGPTEAF
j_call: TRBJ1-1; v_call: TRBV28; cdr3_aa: ASRQGEQNTEAF
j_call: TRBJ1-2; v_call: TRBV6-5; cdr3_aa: ASSYRTGGSNGYT
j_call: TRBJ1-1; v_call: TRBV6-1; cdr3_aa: ASSEEVRQKAF
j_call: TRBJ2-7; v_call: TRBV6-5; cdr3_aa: ASTVRDRGPYEQY
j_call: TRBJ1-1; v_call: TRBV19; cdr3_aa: ASLPGRLRNTEAF